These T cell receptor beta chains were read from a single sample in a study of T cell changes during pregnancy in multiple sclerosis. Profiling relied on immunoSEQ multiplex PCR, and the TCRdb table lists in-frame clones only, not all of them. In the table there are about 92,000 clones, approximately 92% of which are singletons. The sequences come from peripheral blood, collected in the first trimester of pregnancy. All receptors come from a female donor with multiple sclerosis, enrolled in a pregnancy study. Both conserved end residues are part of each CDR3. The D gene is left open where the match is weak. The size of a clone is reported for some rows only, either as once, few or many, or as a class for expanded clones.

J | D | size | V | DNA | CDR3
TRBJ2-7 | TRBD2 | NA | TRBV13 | TGTGCCAGCAGCTCCGCGACTAGCGGGAGGAGGTACGAGCAGTACTTC | CASSSATSGRRYEQYF
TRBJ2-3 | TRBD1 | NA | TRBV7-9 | TGTGCCAGCAGCATACGGGACAGGGATTCAGATACGCAGTATTTT | CASSIRDRDSDTQYF
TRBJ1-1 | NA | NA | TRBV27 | TGTGCCAGCAGTTTGGGGACAATGAACACTGAAGCTTTCTTT | CASSLGTMNTEAFF
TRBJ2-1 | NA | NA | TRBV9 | TGTGCCAGCAGCTCAACAGACAATGAGCAGTTCTTC | CASSSTDNEQFF
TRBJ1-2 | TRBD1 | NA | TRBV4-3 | TGCGCCAGCAGCCAAGAGTATGGGACAGACTATGGCTACACCTTC | CASSQEYGTDYGYTF
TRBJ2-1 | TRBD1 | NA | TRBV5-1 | TGCGCCAGCAGCTTGGGAGACAGGGCCCGTGAGCAGTTCTTC | CASSLGDRAREQFF
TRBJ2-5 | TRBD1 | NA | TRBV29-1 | TGCAGCGCCCTTCGACAGGGGGAAGAGACCCAGTACTTC | CSALRQGEETQYF
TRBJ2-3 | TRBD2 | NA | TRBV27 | TGTGCCAGCAGTTCCAAACTAGCGTTTCCGCAGTATTTT | CASSSKLAFPQYF
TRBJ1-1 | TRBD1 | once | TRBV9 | TGTGCCAGCAGCGTAGGAGGGACAGGGGGGTCTGAAGCTTTCTTT | CASSVGGTGGSEAFF
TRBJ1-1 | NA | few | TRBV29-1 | TGCAGCGTGGCCCAGGTGGGGAACACTGAAGCTTTCTTT | CSVAQVGNTEAFF
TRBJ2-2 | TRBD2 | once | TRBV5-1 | TGCGCCAGCAGCTTGCTGACTAGCGGGAGGGCCAGTACCGGGGAGCTGTTTTTT | CASSLLTSGRASTGELFF
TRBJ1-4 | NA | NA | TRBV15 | TGTGCCACCGCCAGGGGTCTAATGGGTAATGAAAAACTGTTTTTT | CATARGLMGNEKLFF
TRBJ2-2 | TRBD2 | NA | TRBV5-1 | TGCGCCAGCAAAACGGGATTAGCGGGAGGTACCGGGGAGCTGTTTTTT | CASKTGLAGGTGELFF
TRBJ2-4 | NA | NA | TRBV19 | TGTGCCAGTAGTCCAACAGGGGCCAAAAACATTCAGTACTTC | CASSPTGAKNIQYF
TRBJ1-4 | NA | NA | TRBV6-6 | TGTGCCAGCAGTTACTCGAACCCCACCCAGGGGGAAAAACTGTTTTTT | CASSYSNPTQGEKLFF
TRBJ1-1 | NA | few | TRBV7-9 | TGTGCCAGCAGCCTAGGACAAATTGGCCGTAAGGATGAAGCTTTCTTT | CASSLGQIGRKDEAFF
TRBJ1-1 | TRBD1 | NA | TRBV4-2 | TGTGCCAGCAGCCAAGAGGGGACAGGTGGCATGAACACTGAAGCTTTCTTT | CASSQEGTGGMNTEAFF
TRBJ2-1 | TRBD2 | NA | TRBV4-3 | TGCGCCAGCAGCTACAGCGGGAGTTACAATGAGCAGTTCTTC | CASSYSGSYNEQFF
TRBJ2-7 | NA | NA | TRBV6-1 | TGTGCCAGCAGTGAAGTAAACGAGCAGTACTTC | CASSEVNEQYF
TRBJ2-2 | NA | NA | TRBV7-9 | TGTGCCAGCAGCTGGGAGACAGGTCCCGGGGACACCGGGGAGCTGTTTTTT | CASSWETGPGDTGELFF
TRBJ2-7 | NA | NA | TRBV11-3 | TGTGCCAGCAGCTTAGGCAGAAACTCCTACGAGCAGTACTTC | CASSLGRNSYEQYF
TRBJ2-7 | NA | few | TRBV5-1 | TGCGCCAGCAGCACCAGCGCAATGAGCTACGAGCAGTACTTC | CASSTSAMSYEQYF
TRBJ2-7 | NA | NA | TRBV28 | TGTGCCAGCAGTTCTCCCCGGACAGGGGACGGGACTAGCCCAACTTCCTACGAGCAGTACTTC | CASSSPRTGDGTSPTSYEQYF
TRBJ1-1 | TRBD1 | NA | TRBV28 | TGTGCCAGCAGTCCGCACGAGGGACAGGGTCACACTGAAGCTTTCTTT | CASSPHEGQGHTEAFF
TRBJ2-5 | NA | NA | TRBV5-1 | TGCGCCAGCAGCTTGGGACAGCAAGAGACCCAGTACTTC | CASSLGQQETQYF